These 30 T cell receptor beta chains were sequenced from one sample in a study of cytomegalovirus exposure and HLA in healthy donors. Primers: 60 Vbeta forward and 13 Jbeta reverse. Here immunoSEQ multiplex PCR was the method, and the copy in TCRdb shows in-frame clones only, minus some. The table shows around 190,000 clones, with about 83% occurring only once. What was sequenced was PBMCs. The receptors here all came from a man aged 40-49 years in good health and CMV-seropositive.

This chain connects TRBV7-8 to TRBJ1-5, with D perhaps TRBD1 (5 bases). The V and J ends lost 1 base and 4 bases respectively, with 11 bases between them. Germline assignment: CDR1 SGHVS and CDR2 FQNEAQ. This CDR3 is built from 15 residues. CDR3 sequence (DNA): TGTGCCAGCAGCTTAGTCGCAGGGATGAATCAGCCCCAGCATTTT. The encoded protein is CASSLVAGMNQPQHF.

V is TRBV5-1 and J is TRBJ2-2; possibly TRBD1 for D (6 bases). CDR3 length: 16 residues. CDR1 and CDR2 (germline): SGHRS, YFSETQ. V lost 0 bases and J lost 1, with 10 bases in between. The CDR3 DNA reads as TGCGCCAGCAGCTTGGGGGGACACTTGAACACCGGGGAGCTGTTTTTT. Its translation is CASSLGGHLNTGELFF.

In this sample, this clone turned up a few times. One end of the junction varies from germline; a read error may be responsible. The V gene is TRBV10-3, the J gene TRBJ1-1, with unresolved D. The CDR3 has 14 amino acids. Germline V CDR1 and CDR2: ENHRY, SYGVKD. CDR3: CAISESRGNSEAFF. CDR3 sequence (DNA): TGTGCCATCAGTGAGTCGAGAGGGAACTCTGAAGCTTTCTTT.

This clone was counted between two and nine times. The chain links TRBV28 to TRBJ1-2, with TRBD1 matching 7 bases. The CDR3 contains 15 residues. CDR1 and CDR2 from the germline V gene are MDHEN and SYDVKM. The J segment lost 5 bases and the V segment lost 4 bases, leaving 10 bases of the junction unmatched. CDR3 DNA sequence: TGTGCCAGCAGTTGGGGGGCCGGGACAGAATATGGCTACACCTTC. Translating gives CASSWGAGTEYGYTF.

Points on this clone: The same CDR3 also results from other DNA sequences found in this sample. This chain joins TRBV5-1 and TRBJ2-2; 7 nucleotides agree with TRBD1. The CDR3 extends over 14 amino acids. From germline, CDR1 is SGHRS and CDR2 YFSETQ. The trim removed 0 bases at V and 5 bases at J, leaving 1 base unmatched. CDR3 sequence (DNA): TGCGCCAGCAGCTTGGCACAGGGGACCGGGGAGCTGTTTTTT. This translates into CASSLAQGTGELFF.

This chain connects TRBV15 to TRBJ2-2; D is ambiguous. The ends were cut back, 1 base at V and 4 bases at J, with 13 bases in the middle. The CDR3 has 16 residues. Looked up from germline, CDR1 is LNHNV and CDR2 is YYDKDF (reference sequence). For the CDR3, the DNA is TGTGCCACCAGCAGAGCTGTCGGAGTAACCACCGGGGAGCTGTTTTTT. Translation: CATSRAVGVTTGELFF.

V usage is TRBV5-4 and J usage is TRBJ2-7; the D gene is possibly TRBD2 (7 bases). Trimming stripped 7 bases from V and 0 bases from J, with 17 bases between. The CDR3 covers 15 residues. Germline CDR1 is SGHNT and CDR2 is YYREEE (reference sequence). CDR3 residues: CASGGGVRSSYEQYF. For the CDR3, the DNA is TGTGCCAGCGGGGGGGGCGTCAGGAGCTCCTACGAGCAGTACTTC. Drawing the rest from reference TRBV5-4 and TRBJ2-7, the complete variable domain is ETGVTQSPTHLIKTRGQQVTLRCSSQSGHNTVSWYQQALGQGPQFIFQYYREEENGRGNFPPRFSGLQFPNYSSELNVNALELDDSALYLCASGGGVRSSYEQYFGPGTRLTVT.

The CDR3 bases are TGTGCCAGCACCCGGGACAGACGACCTGAACATTCACCCCTCCACTTT. Encoded protein: CASTRDRRPEHSPLHF. The J gene is TRBJ1-6, the V gene TRBV5-5; 7 bases map to TRBD1. This CDR3 is 16 amino acids long. Germline V gene sequence: CDR1 SGHKS, CDR2 YYEKEE (reference sequence). V lost 6 bases, J lost 8 bases, and 14 bases stayed unmatched.

This chain links TRBV19 with TRBJ1-1, with a tentative D call TRBD1 (6 bases). V lost 6 bases to trimming and J lost 0 bases, with 11 bases between them. From germline, CDR1 is LNHDA and CDR2 SQIVND (reference sequence). The CDR3 totals 14 residues. CDR3 protein: CASSEDSLNTEAFF. In DNA, the CDR3 is TGTGCCAGTAGCGAGGACAGCTTGAACACTGAAGCTTTCTTT.

The rearrangement joins TRBV5-4 to TRBJ2-7; possible D gene TRBD1, 5 bases. The length of the CDR3 is 15 residues. Germline CDR1 and CDR2: SGHNT and YYREEE (reference sequence). Trimming took off 2 bases at V and 5 bases at J, with 17 bases between the two ends. DNA for the CDR3: TGTGCCAGCAGCTTTGACCAGGGAAGTATCCACGAGCAGTACTTC. The encoded protein is CASSFDQGSIHEQYF. Looking up the rest from reference TRBV5-4 and TRBJ2-7 gives the full variable domain: ETGVTQSPTHLIKTRGQQVTLRCSSQSGHNTVSWYQQALGQGPQFIFQYYREEENGRGNFPPRFSGLQFPNYSSELNVNALELDDSALYLCASSFDQGSIHEQYFGPGTRLTVT.

This sequence joins TRBV5-1 and TRBJ2-3, with no clear D. Trimming pared 0 bases from V and 5 bases from J, leaving 4 bases between. Looked up from germline, CDR1 is SGHRS and CDR2 is YFSETQ. The CDR3 has 12 residues. The CDR3 nucleotides are TGCGCCAGCAGCTTGGTCGGAGATACGCAGTATTTT. It is translated as CASSLVGDTQYF.

This clone was recorded only once. The rearrangement links TRBV13 to TRBJ1-1; the match to TRBD1 covers 9 bases. Germline V CDR1 and CDR2: PRHDT, FYEKMQ (reference sequence). The CDR3 is made up of 16 amino acids. The J segment lost 0 bases and the V segment lost 5 bases, leaving 7 bases of the junction unmatched. The CDR3 nucleotides read TGTGCCAGCAGCCTCCGCGGGACAGGGTTGAACACTGAAGCTTTCTTT. The encoded protein is CASSLRGTGLNTEAFF.

The chain recombines TRBV30 with TRBJ1-1; 9 positions agree with TRBD1. Germline V gene lookup returns CDR1 GTSNPN and CDR2 SVGIG (reference sequence). The CDR3 length is 13 residues. With V trimmed by 5 bases and J by 11 bases, 12 bases remained unmatched. The CDR3 coding sequence is TGTGCCTGGGACCGGGACAGGGATCATGGGGCTTTCTTT. As protein: CAWDRDRDHGAFF.

The chain uses TRBV2 and TRBJ1-6; a possible D gene is TRBD1 (5 bases). The CDR3 is made up of 19 amino acids. Germline CDR1 SNHLY, CDR2 FYNNEI. V lost 1 base and J lost 5, with 21 bases in between. CDR3 in amino acids: CASSEDSWGVLRNNSPLHF. CDR3 sequence (DNA): TGTGCCAGCAGTGAAGACTCGTGGGGGGTGCTACGGAATAATTCACCCCTCCACTTT.

The chain uses TRBV21-1 and TRBJ2-1; no DNA check was done on the table's D call, TRBD2. TRBV21-1 is reported as a pseudogene. This CDR3 comprises 16 residues. CDR3 DNA sequence: TGTGCCAGCAGCAACCCCAGGGGAGGGGTCGACAATGAGCAGTTCTTC. Amino acids: CASSNPRGGVDNEQFF.

In its sample, this clone was seen once. The V and J genes are TRBV7-2 and TRBJ2-5; 9 positions match TRBD1. The germline V gene encodes CDR1 SGHTA and CDR2 FQGNSA. The CDR3 loop spans 14 amino acids. V was clipped by 5 bases and J by 4 bases; unmatched bases: 5. This CDR3 reads CASSPTGGGETQYF. The CDR3 coding sequence is TGTGCCAGCAGCCCTACAGGGGGCGGAGAGACCCAGTACTTC.

As concerns this clone: A read error may produce the germline difference seen at one junction end. This sequence joins TRBV4-2 and TRBJ2-5, with D uncertain. Germline V gene sequence: CDR1 LGHNA, CDR2 YNFKEQ. The CDR3 sequence is 13 residues long. CDR3: CASSQDSQDITDF. The CDR3 DNA reads TGTGCCAGCAGCCAAGATTCCCAGGATATAACTGACTTC.

The chain joins TRBV7-9 to TRBJ2-3; 8 nucleotides agree with TRBD2. Germline-derived CDR1 and CDR2 are SEHNR and FQNEAQ (reference sequence). Unmatched junction bases numbered 6, after V lost 1 base and J lost 3 bases. The CDR3 extends over 16 amino acids. The CDR3 loop reads CASSLVSGRGTDTQYF. The CDR3 DNA reads as TGTGCCAGCAGCTTAGTAAGCGGGAGAGGTACAGATACGCAGTATTTT.

The chain recombines TRBV2 with TRBJ1-4, with D perhaps matching TRBD1 (5 bases). The CDR3 spans 16 residues. Germline CDR1 SNHLY, CDR2 FYNNEI. Trimming removed 6 bases from V and 4 bases from J, with 18 bases in between. The CDR3 coding sequence is TGTGCCAGCAGAGACAGAACCGGGCCAAATAATGAAAAACTGTTTTTT. Translated: CASRDRTGPNNEKLFF. Full variable domain (missing parts from reference TRBV2 and TRBJ1-4): EPEVTQTPSHQVTQMGQEVILRCVPISNHLYFYWYRQILGQKVEFLVSFYNNEISEKSEIFDDQFSVERPDGSNFTLKIRSTKLEDSAMYFCASRDRTGPNNEKLFFGSGTQLSVL.

This clone came up a few times. The chain links TRBV28 to TRBJ2-1; weak D call: TRBD1 (6 bases). Germline V gene data show CDR1 as MDHEN and CDR2 as SYDVKM. Trimming stripped 4 bases from V and 3 bases from J, with 19 bases between. The CDR3 covers 17 residues. In DNA, the CDR3 is TGTGCCAGCAGTTCGCCCAGGTTGGACAGAGGCTACAATGAGCAGTTCTTC. Residues: CASSSPRLDRGYNEQFF.

This rearrangement joins TRBV11-2 to TRBJ2-5, with 8 nucleotides matching TRBD2. Germline CDR1 reads SGHAT; CDR2 reads FQNNGV. There are 17 residues in the CDR3. V shed 1 base and J 5 bases; nucleotides not matched to a gene: 12. CDR3 DNA: TGTGCCAGCAGCTTAGGACGCGGGCGGGAGGCCGGGGAGACCCAGTACTTC. This sequence encodes CASSLGRGREAGETQYF.

This clone was seen only a few times. At one of its ends the junction is not consistent with the germline gene, which may arise from a read error. This chain links TRBV7-9 with TRBJ2-3, with D possibly TRBD2 on 5 matching bases. The CDR3 sequence is 13 residues long. Germline lookup yields CDR1 SEHNR and CDR2 FQNEAQ (reference sequence). The CDR3 region is CSSSLRVTDTQYF. In nucleotides, the CDR3 is TGTTCCAGCAGCTTGAGGGTCACAGATACGCAGTATTTT.

The chain uses TRBV6-1 and TRBJ1-2, with D tentatively TRBD1 (5 bases). V lost 6 bases and J 4 bases, leaving 12 bases between the germline ends. CDR3 length: 13 amino acids. CDR1 is MNHNS and CDR2 is SASEGT in the germline V gene. CDR3 nucleotides: TGTGCCAGCAGGGCAGGGCGCGGCTATGGCTACACCTTC. This encodes CASRAGRGYGYTF.

A few counts support this clone. The chain is built from TRBV30 and TRBJ1-1; a weak D match, TRBD1 (6 bases). The germline gives CDR1 GTSNPN, CDR2 SVGIG (reference sequence). V shed 0 bases and J shed 2 bases, with 13 bases lying between them. The CDR3 contains 15 residues. The CDR3 DNA is TGTGCCTGGAGTGTACCGGACAGACGAAACACTGAAGCTTTCTTT. It encodes CAWSVPDRRNTEAFF.

J is TRBJ2-7 and V is TRBV21-1; TRBD1 is taken as the D call from the table, unchecked against the DNA. TRBV21-1 is an annotated pseudogene. The CDR3 loop spans 15 amino acids. The CDR3 coding sequence is TGTGCCAGCAGCCGGTTAACAGGACCATCCTACGAGCAGTACTTC. Protein: CASSRLTGPSYEQYF.

The CDR3, as DNA: TGTGCCAGCAGCCAAGATCGGTTAGCGGGAGTCCCACATTTCTTC. Encoded protein: CASSQDRLAGVPHFF. This sequence joins TRBV4-2 and TRBJ2-1; 9 bases are a match to TRBD2. Trimming at V came to 0 bases and at J to 16 bases, leaving 13 bases not matched to a gene. The CDR3 has 15 residues. Germline CDR1 and CDR2: LGHNA and YNFKEQ.

The chain is built from TRBV6-6 and TRBJ2-7; D might be TRBD1 (6 bases). V lost 8 bases, J lost 1 base, and 15 bases lay in between. The CDR3 is 14 residues long. Germline values: CDR1 MNHNY, CDR2 SVGAGI (reference sequence). The CDR3 DNA reads TGTGCCAGCGGTTCGCATCAGGGGTCCTACGAGCAGTACTTC. It translates to CASGSHQGSYEQYF.

V usage is TRBV29-1 and J usage is TRBJ2-5; D gene ambiguous. V was pared by 0 bases and J by 4 bases, with 9 bases between. Germline assignment: CDR1 SQVTM and CDR2 ANQGSEA. The CDR3 extends over 13 amino acids. The CDR3 loop is CSVEESSIETQYF. The DNA of the CDR3 is TGCAGCGTTGAAGAGAGTAGCATAGAGACCCAGTACTTC.

This clone was recorded a few times. The rearrangement uses TRBV14 and TRBJ2-1; D is unresolved. The CDR3 length is 16 residues. CDR1 SGHDN and CDR2 FVKESK come from the germline V gene. Deletions cut 8 bases from V and 1 base from J, with 18 bases between. CDR3 amino acids: CASAMTAAESYNEQFF. CDR3 DNA: TGTGCCAGCGCAATGACTGCGGCCGAGTCCTACAATGAGCAGTTCTTC.

The V gene is TRBV15, the J gene TRBJ1-2; D remains ambiguous. In germline, CDR1 is LNHNV, CDR2 YYDKDF (reference sequence). The CDR3 length is 16 residues. V shed 0 bases and J shed 4 bases, with 15 bases lying between them. The CDR3 region is CATSRDQAGRSYGYTF. CDR3 bases: TGTGCCACCAGCAGAGATCAGGCGGGTAGGAGCTATGGCTACACCTTC.